These 15 T cell receptor beta chains originate from one sample sequenced in a study of primary melanoma T cells and metastatic recurrence. Clones were read by immunoSEQ multiplex PCR, and TCRdb kept only the in-frame ones, dropping some. In the table there are over a thousand clones, 70% to 85% of which are singletons. The sequencing input was melanoma tumor tissue. The receptors were sampled from a human donor with melanoma.

This clone was recorded a few times. As DNA, the CDR3 is TGCAGCGTTGTTGGCGTATCCTACAATGAGCAGTTCTTC. Translating gives CSVVGVSYNEQFF. V usage is TRBV29-1 and J usage is TRBJ2-1; D call uncertain. V lost 4 bases, J lost 1 base, and 8 bases lay in between. The germline V gene encodes CDR1 SQVTM and CDR2 ANQGSEA. The CDR3 has 13 residues.

In its sample, this clone was seen a few times. The chain links TRBV19 to TRBJ1-1; D remains ambiguous. The CDR3 is 14 residues long. In germline, CDR1 is LNHDA, CDR2 SQIVND (reference sequence). V was trimmed by 0 bases and J by 0 bases, leaving 5 bases between them. The CDR3 spells CASSIDSLNTEAFF. CDR3 DNA: TGTGCCAGTAGTATAGACAGCCTGAACACTGAAGCTTTCTTT.

In DNA form, the CDR3 reads TGCGCCAGCAGAGCCGGGACTAGCTCCTACGAGCAGTACTTC. This gives the protein CASRAGTSSYEQYF. The genes are TRBV10-2 and TRBJ2-7; TRBD2 matches 8 bases. The length of the CDR3 is 14 residues. The germline V gene encodes CDR1 WSHSY and CDR2 SAAADI. Trimming removed 6 bases from V and 0 bases from J; junction bases left unmatched: 4.

The gene calls are TRBV12-5 and TRBJ2-7; possible D gene TRBD2, 5 bases. The CDR3 is made up of 12 amino acids. Trimming left V 3 bases short and J 3 bases short, with 6 bases between. Germline values: CDR1 LGHNT, CDR2 FRNRAP. The CDR3: CASGLGSYEQYF. The CDR3 nucleotides read TGTGCTAGTGGTTTAGGGAGCTACGAGCAGTACTTC. The variable domain in full, completed from reference TRBV12-5 and TRBJ2-7, reads DARVTQTPRHKVTEMGQEVTMRCQPILGHNTVFWYRQTMMQGLELLAYFRNRAPLDDSGMPKDRFSAEMPDATLATLKIQPSEPRDSAVYFCASGLGSYEQYFGPGTRLTVT.

V and J are TRBV6-8 and TRBJ2-7, with 11 bases aligning to TRBD2. The CDR3 covers 16 residues. The germline gives CDR1 MNHGY, CDR2 SAAAGT. Unmatched junction bases numbered 6, after V lost 4 bases and J lost 1 base. The CDR3 region has the DNA TGTGCCAGCAGTTTCCCCTTAGCGGGAGGGTCCTACGAGCAGTACTTC. Amino acids: CASSFPLAGGSYEQYF.

The chain has TRBV19 and TRBJ2-3; TRBD1 matches 9 bases. V lost 6 bases and J lost 1; bases outside the gene matches: 5. This CDR3 contains 15 residues. Germline-derived CDR1 and CDR2 are LNHDA and SQIVND (reference sequence). DNA for the CDR3: TGTGCCAGTAGGGGGTGGACAGGGGGCACAGATACGCAGTATTTT. Its translation is CASRGWTGGTDTQYF.

This clone was observed once. The V call is TRBV19, the J call TRBJ1-5; no firm D call. The CDR3 has 11 amino acids. The V end was cut by 9 bases, the J end by 4 bases, with 7 bases between. CDR1 and CDR2 from the germline V gene are LNHDA and SQIVND (reference sequence). The CDR3 is CARTQNQPQHF. The DNA for the CDR3 is TGTGCCAGGACACAGAATCAGCCCCAGCATTTT.

The chain uses TRBV9 and TRBJ1-6; D is uncertain. Trimming took off 1 base at V and 5 bases at J, with 4 bases between the two ends. Germline V gives CDR1 SGDLS, CDR2 YYNGEE. The CDR3 has 13 amino acids. CDR3: CASSVQNNSPLHF. For the CDR3, the DNA is TGTGCCAGCAGCGTACAGAATAATTCACCCCTCCACTTT.

V and J are TRBV28 and TRBJ2-5, with 7 bases identical to TRBD1. With 5 bases clipped from V and 5 bases from J, the junction kept 8 bases outside the gene matches. The CDR3 has 14 amino acids. Per the germline V gene, CDR1 is MDHEN and CDR2 is SYDVKM. CDR3 sequence reads: CASSDRQGTETQYF. The CDR3 DNA sequence: TGTGCCAGCAGTGATAGACAGGGAACCGAGACCCAGTACTTC.

The chain employs TRBV1 and TRBJ2-5; the table gives TRBD1 as D, unverified against the DNA. TRBV1 is given as a pseudogene. This CDR3 has 15 amino acids. The CDR3 sequence is CASSQAGQGRETQYF. The CDR3 coding sequence is TGCGCCAGCAGCCAAGCGGGACAGGGGAGGGAGACCCAGTACTTC.

The rearrangement uses TRBV7-1 and TRBJ2-1; D is tentatively TRBD1 or TRBD2 (5 bases each). TRBV7-1 is sorted into the ORF group, with uncertain function. Trimming shortened V by 5 bases and J by 5 bases, and 16 bases separated the two germline ends. This CDR3 spans 15 amino acids. The CDR3 is CASSVVGDGDNEQFF. In DNA, the CDR3 is TGTGCCAGCAGCGTCGTGGGGGACGGTGACAATGAGCAGTTCTTC.

The gene calls are TRBV7-6 and TRBJ2-5, with D hard to call. V was cut by 1 base and J by 6 bases, with 12 bases left in between. The germline gives CDR1 SGHVS, CDR2 FNYEAQ. The CDR3 totals 14 residues. CDR3 in DNA: TGTGCCAGCAGCTTAGACGTGGGTGAACAGACCCAGTACTTC. Its translation is CASSLDVGEQTQYF.

This clone has a handful of counts. This chain connects TRBV29-1 to TRBJ1-4, with 8 bases lining up with TRBD1. After removal of 5 bases from V and 6 bases from J, the junction contained 8 bases not matched to a gene. The CDR3 has 14 residues. Germline V lookup: CDR1 SQVTM, CDR2 ANQGSEA. CDR3 in amino acids: CSVPGGPADEKLFF. In DNA form, the CDR3 reads TGCAGCGTTCCAGGGGGCCCTGCGGATGAAAAACTGTTTTTT.

The CDR3 DNA reads as TGTGCCAGCAGTTACGCAACGCAATTTGACGGAGCTAACTATGGCTACACCTTC. Translation gives CASSYATQFDGANYGYTF. V usage is TRBV6-8 and J usage is TRBJ1-2; no definite D call. The V gene lost 2 bases and the J gene lost 0 bases, with 19 bases spanning the gap. The CDR3 runs 18 residues. Looked up from germline, CDR1 is MNHGY and CDR2 is SAAAGT.

This sequence joins TRBV18 and TRBJ2-2, with D possibly being TRBD2 (6 bases). The CDR3 runs to 15 residues. V lost 4 bases and J lost 0, with 9 bases in between. Germline V lookup: CDR1 KGHSH, CDR2 LQKENI. CDR3 amino acids: CASSLPGANTGELFF. In DNA, the CDR3 is TGTGCCAGCTCACTCCCGGGAGCGAACACCGGGGAGCTGTTTTTT.